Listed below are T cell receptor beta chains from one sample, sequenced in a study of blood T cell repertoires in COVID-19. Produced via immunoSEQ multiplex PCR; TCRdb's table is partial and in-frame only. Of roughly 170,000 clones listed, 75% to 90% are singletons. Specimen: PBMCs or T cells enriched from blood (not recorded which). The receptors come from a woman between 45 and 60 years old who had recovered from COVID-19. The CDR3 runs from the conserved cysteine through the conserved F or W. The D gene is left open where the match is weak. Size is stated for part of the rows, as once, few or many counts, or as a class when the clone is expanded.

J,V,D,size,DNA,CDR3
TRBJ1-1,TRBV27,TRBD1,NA,TGTGCCAGCAGCCATTGGACAGGGAACACTGAAGCTTTCTTT,CASSHWTGNTEAFF
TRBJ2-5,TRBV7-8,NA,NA,TGTGCCAGCAGCTTAGTTGGGGGGAGACCCCAAGAGACCCAGTACTTC,CASSLVGGRPQETQYF
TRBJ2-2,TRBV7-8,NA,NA,TGTGCCAGCAGCATCCGACAGGCCTACACCGGGGAGCTGTTTTTT,CASSIRQAYTGELFF
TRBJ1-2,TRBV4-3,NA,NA,TGCGCCAGCAGCCGAAACCATCCCGAGCAGGGTAACTATGGCTACACCTTC,CASSRNHPEQGNYGYTF
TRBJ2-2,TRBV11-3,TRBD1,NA,TGTGCCAGCAGCCCCGGGACAGGGGGCCGCGCGAACACCGGGGAGCTGTTTTTT,CASSPGTGGRANTGELFF
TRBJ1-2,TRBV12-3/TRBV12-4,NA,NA,TGTGCCAGCAGTTTCCCCGCGGACTATGGCTACACCTTC,CASSFPADYGYTF
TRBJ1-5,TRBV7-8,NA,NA,TGTGCCAGCAGCCCTCTCGCCTCGACAGGTCATCAGCCCCAGCATTTT,CASSPLASTGHQPQHF
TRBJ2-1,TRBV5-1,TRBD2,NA,TGCGCCAGCCACTCGGGGGGGAAGAATGAGCAGTTCTTC,CASHSGGKNEQFF
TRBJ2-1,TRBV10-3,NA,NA,TGTGCCATCAGTGAGGGTCCGGTAGCGGACTCCTACAATGAGCAGTTCTTC,CAISEGPVADSYNEQFF
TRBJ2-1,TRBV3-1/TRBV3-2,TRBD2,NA,TGTGCCAGCAGCCAAGGGGGACTAGTCTACAATGAGCAGTTCTTC,CASSQGGLVYNEQFF
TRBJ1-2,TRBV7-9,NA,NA,TGTGCCAGCAGCTTAGACAGGACTAACTATGGCTACACCTTC,CASSLDRTNYGYTF
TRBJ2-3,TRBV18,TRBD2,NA,TGTGCCAGCTCAAAAATAGCGGGAGTTGGCACAGATACGCAGTATTTT,CASSKIAGVGTDTQYF
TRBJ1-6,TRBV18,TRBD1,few,TGTGCCAGCTCACCTCAACCTGGACAGGGGAGTAATTCACCCCTCCACTTT,CASSPQPGQGSNSPLHF
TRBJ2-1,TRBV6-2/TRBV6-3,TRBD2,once,TGTGCCAGCAGTTACGCGGCGGGGGGGCCAATGAAGCAGTTCTTC,CASSYAAGGPMKQFF
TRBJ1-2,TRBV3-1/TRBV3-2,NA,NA,TGTGCCAGCAGCCCACACTCCCTAGGGGCGTATGGCTACACCTTC,CASSPHSLGAYGYTF
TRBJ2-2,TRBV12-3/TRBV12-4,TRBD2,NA,TGTGCCAGCAGTTGGGGGGGGACGGAGCTGTTTTTT,CASSWGGTELFF
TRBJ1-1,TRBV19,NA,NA,TGTGCCAGTAGTTTTAATCAGGGCACTGAAGCTTTCTTT,CASSFNQGTEAFF
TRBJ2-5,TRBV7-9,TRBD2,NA,TGTGCCAGCAGCTTAAGTCTAGCGGGGCAAGAGACCCAGTACTTC,CASSLSLAGQETQYF
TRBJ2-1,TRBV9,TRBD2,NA,TGTGCCAGCAGCGTAGGGACTAGCGGGGGATACAATGAGCAGTTCTTC,CASSVGTSGGYNEQFF
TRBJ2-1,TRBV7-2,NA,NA,TGTGCCAGCAGCTCTCTCGGGGCCTACAATGAGCAGTTCTTC,CASSSLGAYNEQFF
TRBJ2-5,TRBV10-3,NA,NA,TGTGCCATCAGTGAGTCGGTACGGGAGACCCAGTACTTC,CAISESVRETQYF
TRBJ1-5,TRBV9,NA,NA,TGTGCCAGCAGCGTAGGAGGGAGTCAGCCCCAGCATTTT,CASSVGGSQPQHF
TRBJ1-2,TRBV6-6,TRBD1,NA,TGTGCCAGCAGTTTAGATTGGGCAGGGGGTTCCTATGGCTACACCTTC,CASSLDWAGGSYGYTF
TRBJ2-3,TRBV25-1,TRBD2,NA,TGTGCCAGTCTTCAGGGAGGGACAGATACGCAGTATTTT,CASLQGGTDTQYF
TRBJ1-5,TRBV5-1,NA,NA,TGCGCCAGCAGCTTGAGCCCGGGTTACAATCAGCCCCAGCATTTT,CASSLSPGYNQPQHF
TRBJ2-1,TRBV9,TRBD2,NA,TGTGCCAGCAGCGGCTGGACTAGCGGGAGACTTGAGCAGTTCTTC,CASSGWTSGRLEQFF
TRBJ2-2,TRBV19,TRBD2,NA,TGTGCCAGTAGTCGGGGGGGGACCGGGGAGCTGTTTTTT,CASSRGGTGELFF
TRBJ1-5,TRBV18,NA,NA,TGTGCCAGCTCACCACCGACGCACCCTGAGGGCAATCAGCCCCAGCATTTT,CASSPPTHPEGNQPQHF
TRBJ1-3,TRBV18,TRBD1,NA,TGTGCCAGCTCACCACGGGGACAGGGGATCTCTGGAAACACCATATATTTT,CASSPRGQGISGNTIYF
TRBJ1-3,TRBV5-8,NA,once,TGTGCCAGCAGTACTGGAAACACCATATATTTT,CASSTGNTIYF
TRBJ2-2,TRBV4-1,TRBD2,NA,TGCGCCAGCAGCCTACGTAGCGGGGCGAACACCGGGGAGCTGTTTTTT,CASSLRSGANTGELFF
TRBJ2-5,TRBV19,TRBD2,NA,TGTGCCAGTAGTATCACGGCGGGAGGGCCAGAGACCCAGTACTTC,CASSITAGGPETQYF
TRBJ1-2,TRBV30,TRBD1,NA,TGTGCCTGGAGTGTCGGGCCAGGGGGCCGCTTAGACTATGGCTACACCTTC,CAWSVGPGGRLDYGYTF
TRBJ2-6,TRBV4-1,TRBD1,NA,TGCGCCAGCAGCCAAGACCCCAGGGGGACGTTCTCTGGGGCCAACGTCCTGACTTTC,CASSQDPRGTFSGANVLTF
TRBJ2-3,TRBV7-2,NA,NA,TGTGCCAGCAGTCCCCGACAGGCCGGGGCAGATACGCAGTATTTT,CASSPRQAGADTQYF
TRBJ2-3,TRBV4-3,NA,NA,TGCGCCAGCAGTAGGGACAAAGGCACAGATACGCAGTATTTT,CASSRDKGTDTQYF
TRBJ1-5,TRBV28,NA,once,TGTGCCACCACGGAAGCAGGGTATAGCAATCAGCCCCAGCATTTT,CATTEAGYSNQPQHF
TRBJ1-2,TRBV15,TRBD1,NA,TGTGCCACCAGCAGAGAAACAGGGGCCCTAAGGTATGGCTACACCTTC,CATSRETGALRYGYTF
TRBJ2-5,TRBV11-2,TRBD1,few,TGTGCCAGCAGCTTAGATAGGGGGACAGGAGCAGAGACCCAGTACTTC,CASSLDRGTGAETQYF
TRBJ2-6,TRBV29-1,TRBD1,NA,TGCAGCGTTCGGATTGACAGGGGGACCCCTGGGGCCAACGTCCTGACTTTC,CSVRIDRGTPGANVLTF
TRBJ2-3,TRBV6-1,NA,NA,TGTGCCAGCAGTGAGATTGGGGGGGCCCCTTCCACAGATACGCAGTATTTT,CASSEIGGAPSTDTQYF
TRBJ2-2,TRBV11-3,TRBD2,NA,TGTGCCAGCAGCTCGTCGGGGCTAGCGGGAGGCCGTCATTCCGGGGAGCTGTTTTTT,CASSSSGLAGGRHSGELFF
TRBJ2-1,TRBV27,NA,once,TGTGCCAGCAGTCCTAGGGGTTCCGGCAATGAGCAGTTCTTC,CASSPRGSGNEQFF
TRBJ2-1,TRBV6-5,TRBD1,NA,TGTGCAACCCTCAGGGGGCCCAATGAGCAGTTCTTC,CATLRGPNEQFF
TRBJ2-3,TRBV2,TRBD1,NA,TGTGCCAGCAGAAAGGGACAGGAGGTCGGGCATACGCAGTATTTT,CASRKGQEVGHTQYF
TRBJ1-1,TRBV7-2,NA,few,TGTGCCAGCAGCTTACAGCCCAGGGGTGGCACTGAAGCTTTCTTT,CASSLQPRGGTEAFF
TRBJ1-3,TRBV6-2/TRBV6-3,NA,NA,TGTGCCAGCAGTTACCCGAACAGCTCTGGAAACACCATATATTTT,CASSYPNSSGNTIYF
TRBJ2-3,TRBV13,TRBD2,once,TGTGCCAGCAGCTCGCGGGGACTAGCTAGTCCAGATACGCAGTATTTT,CASSSRGLASPDTQYF
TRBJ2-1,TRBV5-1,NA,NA,TGCGCCAGCAGAATAGCGGAAACCTACAATGAGCAGTTCTTC,CASRIAETYNEQFF
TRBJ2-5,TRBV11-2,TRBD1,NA,TGTGCCAGCAGCACCCTTGGGACAGGGGTAAAAGAGACCCAGTACTTC,CASSTLGTGVKETQYF
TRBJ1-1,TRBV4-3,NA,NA,TGCGCCAGCAGCCAAGGACGGGGGGCCATGAACACTGAAGCTTTCTTT,CASSQGRGAMNTEAFF
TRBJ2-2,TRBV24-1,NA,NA,TGTGCCACCAGTGGGCCACTCAGGGGCTCGAACACCGGGGAGCTGTTTTTT,CATSGPLRGSNTGELFF
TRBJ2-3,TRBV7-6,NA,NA,TGTGCCAGCAGCTTGGGGCCAGATACGCAGTATTTT,CASSLGPDTQYF
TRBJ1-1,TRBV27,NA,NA,TGTGCCAGCAGGAAACTTGCGGAGCAGGGTGGGGCTTTCTTT,CASRKLAEQGGAFF
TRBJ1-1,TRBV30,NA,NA,TGTGCCTGGAAGAGGAAAAGGTCCACTGAAGCTTTCTTT,CAWKRKRSTEAFF
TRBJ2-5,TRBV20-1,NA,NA,TGCAGTGCTAGTTTCGGGGGCCAAGAGACCCAGTACTTC,CSASFGGQETQYF
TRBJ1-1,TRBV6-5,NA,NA,TGTGCCAGCAGTTACTCGAGTTACCGGGGCACTGAAGCTTTCTTT,CASSYSSYRGTEAFF
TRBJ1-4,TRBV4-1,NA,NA,TGCGCCAGCAGCGCATCAGTCCGGGACACCTATGAAAAACTGTTTTTT,CASSASVRDTYEKLFF